Described below is a single T cell receptor (beta chain) sequence and its context. Using immunoSEQ multiplex PCR, the repertoire was profiled, and TCRdb retains in-frame clones only, with some absent. The table lists roughly 150,000 clones, roughly nine tenths of them singletons, with approximately 1.5% in the top ten. This sample was included in a study of T cell responses to AZD1222 COVID-19 vaccine. The germline V gene has CDR1 KGHDR and CDR2 SFDVKD. Deletions cut 4 bases from V and 0 bases from J, with 9 bases between. CDR3 size: 15 residues. The J gene is TRBJ1-5, the V gene TRBV24-1, with D perhaps TRBD1 (5 bases). The specimen was peripheral blood, collected on day 0 of AZD1222 vaccination. The source of this sequence is an adult in good health. CDR3 sequence: CATSDSGYSNQPQHF. CDR3 coding DNA: TGTGCCACCAGTGACTCAGGGTATAGCAATCAGCCCCAGCATTTT.